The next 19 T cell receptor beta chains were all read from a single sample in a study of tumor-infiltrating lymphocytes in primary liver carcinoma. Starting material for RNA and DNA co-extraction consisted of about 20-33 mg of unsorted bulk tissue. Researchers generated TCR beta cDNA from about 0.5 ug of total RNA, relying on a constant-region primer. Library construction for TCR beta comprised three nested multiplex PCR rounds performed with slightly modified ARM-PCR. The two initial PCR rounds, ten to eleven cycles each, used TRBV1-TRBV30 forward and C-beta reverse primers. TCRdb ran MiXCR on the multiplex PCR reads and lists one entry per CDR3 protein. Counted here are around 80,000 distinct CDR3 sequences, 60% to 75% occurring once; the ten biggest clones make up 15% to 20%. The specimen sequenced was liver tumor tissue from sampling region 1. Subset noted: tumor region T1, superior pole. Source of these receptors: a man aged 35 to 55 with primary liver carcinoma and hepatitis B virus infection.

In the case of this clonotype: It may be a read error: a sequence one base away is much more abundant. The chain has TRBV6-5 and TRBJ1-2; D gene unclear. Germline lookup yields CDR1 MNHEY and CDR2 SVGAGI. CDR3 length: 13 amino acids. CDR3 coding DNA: TGTACCAGCAGTCCAAGAATCAGCTATGGCTACACCTTC. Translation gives CTSSPRISYGYTF.

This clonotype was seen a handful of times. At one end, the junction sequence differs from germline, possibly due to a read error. CDR3 nucleotide sequence: TGTGTCAGCAGCTCTACAGGGGTCTACGAGCAGTATTTC. It encodes CVSSSTGVYEQYF. This chain links TRBV7-8 with TRBJ2-7, with TRBD1 matching over 7 bases. The CDR3 is 13 residues long. CDR1 and CDR2 from the germline V gene are SGHVS and FQNEAQ.

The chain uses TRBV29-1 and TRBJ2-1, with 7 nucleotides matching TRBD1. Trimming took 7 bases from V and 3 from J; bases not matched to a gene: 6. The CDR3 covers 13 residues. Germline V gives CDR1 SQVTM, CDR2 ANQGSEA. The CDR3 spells CSAGAGGYNEQFF. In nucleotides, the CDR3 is TGCAGCGCTGGGGCAGGGGGCTACAATGAGCAGTTCTTC.

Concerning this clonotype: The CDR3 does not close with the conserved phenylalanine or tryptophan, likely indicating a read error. The CDR3 spells CASSQDEAGTHYGYTI. For the CDR3, the DNA is TGCGCCAGCAGCCAAGATGAGGCAGGGACTCACTATGGCTACACCATC. This chain links TRBV4-1 with TRBJ1-2; tentative D call: TRBD1 (5 bases). With 0 bases removed from V and 3 bases from J, the gap between germline ends came to 14 bases. Germline loops: CDR1 MGHRA, CDR2 YSYEKL. The CDR3 consists of 16 residues.

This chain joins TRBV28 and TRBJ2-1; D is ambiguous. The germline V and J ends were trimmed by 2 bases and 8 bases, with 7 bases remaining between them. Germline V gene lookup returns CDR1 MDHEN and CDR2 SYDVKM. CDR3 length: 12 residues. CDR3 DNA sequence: TGTGCCAGCAGTTTAACCACGGATGAGCAGTTCTTC. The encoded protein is CASSLTTDEQFF.

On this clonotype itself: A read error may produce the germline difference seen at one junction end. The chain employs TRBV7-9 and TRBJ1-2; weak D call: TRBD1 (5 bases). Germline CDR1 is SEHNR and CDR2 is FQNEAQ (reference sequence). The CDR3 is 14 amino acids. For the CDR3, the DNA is TGTGCCAGCATGATCTCGACATGGGGCTATGGCCACACCTTC. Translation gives CASMISTWGYGHTF. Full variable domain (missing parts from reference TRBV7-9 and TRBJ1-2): DTGVSQNPRHKITKRGQNVTFRCDPISEHNRLYWYRQTLGQGPEFLTYFQNEAQLEKSRLLSDRFSAERPKGSFSTLEIQRTEQGDSAMYLCASMISTWGYGHTFGSGTRLTVV.

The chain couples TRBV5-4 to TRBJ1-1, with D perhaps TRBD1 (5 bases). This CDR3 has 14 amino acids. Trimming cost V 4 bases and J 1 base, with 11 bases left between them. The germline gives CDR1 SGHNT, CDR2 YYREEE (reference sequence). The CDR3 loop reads CASSGGAGNTEAFF. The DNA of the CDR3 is TGTGCCAGCAGCGGAGGGGCTGGGAACACTGAAGCTTTCTTT.

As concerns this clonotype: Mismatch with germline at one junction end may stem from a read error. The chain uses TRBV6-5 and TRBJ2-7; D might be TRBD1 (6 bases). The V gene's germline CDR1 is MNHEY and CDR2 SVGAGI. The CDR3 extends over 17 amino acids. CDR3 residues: CTCSCRDIGRRGNEHYF. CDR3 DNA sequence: TGTACCTGCAGTTGCCGGGACATCGGTAGGCGAGGGAACGAGCACTACTTC.

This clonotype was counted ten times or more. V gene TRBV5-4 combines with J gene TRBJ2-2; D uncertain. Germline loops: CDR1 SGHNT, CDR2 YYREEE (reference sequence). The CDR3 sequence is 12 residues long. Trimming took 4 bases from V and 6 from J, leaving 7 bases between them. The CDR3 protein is CASSLDSGELFF. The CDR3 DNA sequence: TGTGCCAGCAGCCTAGACTCCGGGGAGCTGTTTTTT.

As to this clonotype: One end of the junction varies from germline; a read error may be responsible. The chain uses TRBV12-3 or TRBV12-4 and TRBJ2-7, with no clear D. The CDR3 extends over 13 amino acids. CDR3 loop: CVSRLRESYEQYF. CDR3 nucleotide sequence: TGTGTCAGCAGATTAAGGGAATCCTACGAGCAGTACTTC.

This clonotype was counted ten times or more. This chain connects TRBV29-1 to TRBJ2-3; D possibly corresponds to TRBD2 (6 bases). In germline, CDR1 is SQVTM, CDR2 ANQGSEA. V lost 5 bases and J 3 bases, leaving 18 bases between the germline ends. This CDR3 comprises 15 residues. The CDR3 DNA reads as TGCAGCGTTCCTCGAATTAGCGGTACTACAGATACGCAGTATTTT. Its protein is CSVPRISGTTDTQYF.

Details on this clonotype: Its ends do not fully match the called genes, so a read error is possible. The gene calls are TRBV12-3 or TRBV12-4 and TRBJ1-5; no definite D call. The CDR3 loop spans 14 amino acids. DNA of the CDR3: TGTGACAGCAGCAAGGGTCCAAGCAATCAGCCCCGGCATTTT. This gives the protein CDSSKGPSNQPRHF.

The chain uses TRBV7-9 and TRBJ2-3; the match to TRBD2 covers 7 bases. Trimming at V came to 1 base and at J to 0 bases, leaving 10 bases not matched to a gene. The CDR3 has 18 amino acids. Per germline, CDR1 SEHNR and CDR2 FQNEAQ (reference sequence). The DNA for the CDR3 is TGTGCCAGCAGCTTAGGCAGTAGTGGGAGGGCGAGCACAGATACGCAGTATTTT. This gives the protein CASSLGSSGRASTDTQYF.

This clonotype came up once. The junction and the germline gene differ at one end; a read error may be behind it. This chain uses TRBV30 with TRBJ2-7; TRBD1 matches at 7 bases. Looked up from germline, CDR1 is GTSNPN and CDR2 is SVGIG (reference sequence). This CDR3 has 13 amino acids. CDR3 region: CASNRDSFYKQYF. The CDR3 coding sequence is TGTGCCTCGAACCGGGACAGCTTCTACAAGCAGTACTTC.

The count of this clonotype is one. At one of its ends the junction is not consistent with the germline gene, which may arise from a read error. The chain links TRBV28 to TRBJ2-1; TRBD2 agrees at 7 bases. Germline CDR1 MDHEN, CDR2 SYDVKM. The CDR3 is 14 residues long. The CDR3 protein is CASSSRTSYSEEFF. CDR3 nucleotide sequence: TGTGCCAGCAGTTCCCGGACTAGTTACAGTGAGGAGTTCTTC.

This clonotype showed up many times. Written as DNA, the CDR3 is TGTGCCAGCAGCTCCTCCCTGACAGAGAGCAATCAGCCCCAGCATTTT. Translated: CASSSSLTESNQPQHF. The chain recombines TRBV7-9 with TRBJ1-5, with D perhaps matching TRBD1 (5 bases). Germline CDR1 is SEHNR and CDR2 is FQNEAQ (reference sequence). V was trimmed by 4 bases and J by 1 base, leaving 14 bases between them. The CDR3 spans 16 residues.

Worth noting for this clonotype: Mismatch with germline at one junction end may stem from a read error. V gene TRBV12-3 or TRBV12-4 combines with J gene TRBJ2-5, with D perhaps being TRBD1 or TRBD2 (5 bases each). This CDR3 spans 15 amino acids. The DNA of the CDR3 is TGTACCAGCACCTTGGGACCAGCGGCTCAAAAGACCCAGTACTTC. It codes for CTSTLGPAAQKTQYF.

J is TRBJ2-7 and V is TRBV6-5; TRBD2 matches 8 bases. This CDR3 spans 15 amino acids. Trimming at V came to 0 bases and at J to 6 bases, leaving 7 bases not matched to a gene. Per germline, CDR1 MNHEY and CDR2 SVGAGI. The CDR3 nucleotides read TGTGCCAGCAGTTACTCTAGCGGGGAAACCTGCGAGCAGTACTTC. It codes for CASSYSSGETCEQYF.

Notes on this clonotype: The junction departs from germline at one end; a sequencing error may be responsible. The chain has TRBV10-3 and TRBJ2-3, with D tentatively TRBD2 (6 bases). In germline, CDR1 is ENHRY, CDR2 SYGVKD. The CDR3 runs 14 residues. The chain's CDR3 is CVIGARDSGDTQYF. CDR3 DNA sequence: TGTGTCATCGGTGCCCGGGACTCGGGAGATACGCAGTATTTT.